This T cell receptor beta chain emerged from a study of CD8+CD57+ T cells in acquired aplastic anemia (dated by TCRdb to 2016 to 2018). Background for the entire study: A mean of approximately 3 ug of DNA, ranging from roughly 0.19 to 27.4 ug, was extracted from sorted CD4+ and CD8+ cells. CD8+CD57+ expansion was defined as frequency above the mean frequency observed in healthy subjects. Results and caveats for the whole study, not just this receptor: Around 30 CD8+ CDR3 sequences were found in both patients and controls but appeared to be highly expressed in patients and within the immunodominant clones of the patients. No significant difference in CD8+ Simpson's diversity was found between patients and healthy controls (P=0.060).

Patients chosen for sequencing had shown expansion of CD8+CD57+ cells by flow cytometry. Every patient had a diagnosis of severe acquired aplastic anemia based on International Study of Aplastic Anemia and Agranulocytosis and Camitta criteria. Patients had received no therapy at the time of blood sampling. TCR repertoires of sorted CD4+ and CD8+ blood T cells from severe aplastic anemia patients and healthy subjects were deep-sequenced in the study. In the USA, patient enrollment took place under clinicaltrials.gov protocols 00001620, 01623167, 00001397, 00071045, 00081523 and 00961064. Ficoll-Paque density gradient centrifugation was used to isolate peripheral blood mononuclear cells. Before DNA extraction, CD4+ and CD8+ T cells were sorted with FACS or magnetic beads. Profiling of TCR beta VDJ combinations and CDR3 sequences used genomic DNA as the template. An Illumina HiSeq 2000 was the platform used for TCR repertoire sequencing. The paper's processing steps were these. TRBV/TRBJ rearrangement plots, CDR3 size and DJ length profiles, and Simpson's diversity index were used to assess repertoires. The most abundant DNA sequence in the deep sequencing data was taken as the immunodominant clone. CDR3 amino acid sequences were screened for sharing across subjects and compared with published repertoires and the VDJdb database. TCRdb handled the public reads itself, with Q25 trimming in fastp and clone calling in MiXCR, and kept productive beta chains. Rows matching on CDR3 protein sequence are summarized as one entry with the most common DNA and genes. The V and J calls shown here were made by TCRdb, not taken from the authors' results. Recorded for this sample are over 150,000 distinct CDR3 sequences; 71% of them occurred a single time. Approximately 50% of the sample rests with the top ten.

Via the germline V gene, CDR1 is SGDLS and CDR2 YYNGEE. Including cysteine and phenylalanine, the CDR3 has 15 amino acids. Just CDR3 DNA is preserved here, 45 bases in frame from base 1. Between the V and J ends, shortened by 0 bases and 4 bases respectively, the junction contains 13 bases. Comments on this clonotype: No antigen is known for it. The input lacks base qualities; no much larger clone sits a single base away.

The chain was built from TRBV9 and TRBJ2-5; a weak D assignment points to TRBD1 (6 bases agree). The sequencing sample was made of sorted CD4+, CD8+, or CD8+CD57+ T cells (not recorded which) from PBMCs. This TCR was recovered from a human donor with aplastic anemia. The DNA sequence reads TGTGCCAGCAGCGTAGATCCGGACAGTCCAGAGACCCAGTACTTC. Translated, this is CASSVDPDSPETQYF.